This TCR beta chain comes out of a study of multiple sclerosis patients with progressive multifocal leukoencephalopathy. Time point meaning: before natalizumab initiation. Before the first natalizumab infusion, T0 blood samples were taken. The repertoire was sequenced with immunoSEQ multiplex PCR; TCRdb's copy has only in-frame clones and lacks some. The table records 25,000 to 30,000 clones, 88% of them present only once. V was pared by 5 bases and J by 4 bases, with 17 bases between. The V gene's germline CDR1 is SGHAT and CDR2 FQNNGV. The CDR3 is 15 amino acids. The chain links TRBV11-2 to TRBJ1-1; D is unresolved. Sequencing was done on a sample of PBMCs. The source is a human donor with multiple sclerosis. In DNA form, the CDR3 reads TGTGCCAGCAGCCCAAGGAGGGAGGGTAGCACTGAAGCTTTCTTT. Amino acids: CASSPRREGSTEAFF.